These 32 T cell receptor beta chains originate from one sample sequenced in a study of cytomegalovirus exposure and HLA in healthy donors. The PCR contained 60 Vbeta and 13 Jbeta primers. Sequenced by immunoSEQ multiplex PCR; TCRdb stores in-frame clones only, minus some. The table shows some 120,000 clones, with approximately 83% occurring only once. Sequencing was carried out using PBMCs. The receptors originated from a woman between 35 and 50 years old in good health and CMV-seropositive.

This chain connects TRBV7-2 to TRBJ2-5, with 9 bases lining up with TRBD1. From germline, CDR1 is SGHTA and CDR2 FQGNSA. This CDR3 contains 14 residues. With 5 bases clipped from V and 1 base from J, the junction kept 2 bases outside the gene matches. CDR3 region: CASSGTGFQETQYF. For the CDR3, the DNA is TGTGCCAGCAGCGGGACAGGGTTCCAAGAGACCCAGTACTTC. The whole variable domain, remainder taken from reference TRBV7-2 and TRBJ2-5, is GAGVSQSPSNKVTEKGKDVELRCDPISGHTALYWYRQSLGQGLEFLIYFQGNSAPDKSGLPSDRFSAERTGGSVSTLTIQRTQQEDSAVYLCASSGTGFQETQYFGPGTRLLVL.

V is TRBV6-1 and J is TRBJ1-3; no clear D. The CDR3 has 15 amino acids. The ends were cut back, 5 bases at V and 2 bases at J, with 13 bases in the middle. Germline values: CDR1 MNHNS, CDR2 SASEGT. This CDR3 reads CASSTGSRAGNTIYF. CDR3 DNA sequence: TGTGCCAGCAGTACGGGATCTCGCGCTGGAAACACCATATATTTT.

The rearrangement uses TRBV10-2 and TRBJ2-1; 7 nucleotides match TRBD2. The CDR3 extends over 14 amino acids. Germline CDR1 WSHSY, CDR2 SAAADI. V trimming: 7 bases; J trimming: 2 bases; junction bases outside the gene matches: 5. CDR3 nucleotides: TGCGCCAGCAACCGGGAGGTCCCCTACAATGAGCAGTTCTTC. It specifies CASNREVPYNEQFF.

This sequence joins TRBV6-1 and TRBJ1-5; the D is unclear. The germline V gene has CDR1 MNHNS and CDR2 SASEGT. This CDR3 region has 13 residues. V dropped 6 bases and J dropped 2 bases, with 8 bases sitting between them. The DNA for the CDR3 is TGTGCCAGCAGGCCGGGAGGCAATCAGCCCCAGCATTTT. This sequence encodes CASRPGGNQPQHF.

V gene TRBV4-3 combines with J gene TRBJ2-5; 10 positions agree with TRBD2. The junction had 12 bases not matched to a gene; V was cut back by 0 bases and J by 5 bases. Per germline, CDR1 LGHNA and CDR2 YSLEER. The CDR3 is 18 residues long. In DNA, the CDR3 is TGCGCCAGCAGCCAAGATTGGTCTAGCGGGAGTCCCCGGGAGACCCAGTACTTC. Translation: CASSQDWSSGSPRETQYF.

The CDR3 loop reads CASSLERADTQYF. CDR3 DNA: TGTGCCAGCAGCTTAGAGCGGGCAGATACGCAGTATTTT. The rearrangement uses TRBV7-2 and TRBJ2-3, with D perhaps TRBD2 (6 bases). Germline CDR1 and CDR2: SGHTA and FQGNSA. V dropped 1 base and J dropped 4 bases, with 6 bases sitting between them. The CDR3 consists of 13 residues.

This clone has more than one count but fewer than ten. This chain connects TRBV2 to TRBJ2-5; the D is unclear. The CDR3 contains 13 residues. Trimming removed 2 bases from V and 5 bases from J, with 9 bases in between. Germline loops: CDR1 SNHLY, CDR2 FYNNEI. This chain's CDR3 is CASSELEAETQYF. In DNA, the CDR3 is TGTGCCAGCAGTGAACTAGAGGCGGAGACCCAGTACTTC.

The rearrangement joins TRBV2 to TRBJ1-1; D might be TRBD1 (5 bases). The CDR3 contains 15 residues. Germline CDR1 is SNHLY and CDR2 is FYNNEI. Trimming removed 8 bases at V and 3 bases at J, with 19 bases between. CDR3 protein: CASAPGRGRHTEAFF. The CDR3 region has the DNA TGTGCCAGCGCCCCCGGACGGGGGAGGCACACTGAAGCTTTCTTT.

V and J are TRBV9 and TRBJ2-5; TRBD1 is a possible D gene (5 bases). Between the trimmed V and J ends, which lost 2 bases and 5 bases, there was a span of 10 bases. The CDR3 runs 13 residues. Per germline, CDR1 SGDLS and CDR2 YYNGEE. The CDR3 DNA is TGTGCCAGCAGCGTTTTGGGGCGGGAGACCCAGTACTTC. It codes for CASSVLGRETQYF.

This clone was counted between two and nine times. This chain links TRBV5-4 with TRBJ2-7; 10 bases map to TRBD1. V trimming: 4 bases; J trimming: 4 bases; junction bases outside the gene matches: 8. Germline-derived CDR1 and CDR2 are SGHNT and YYREEE (reference sequence). The CDR3 runs 15 residues. As DNA, the CDR3 is TGTGCCAGCAGCCCCCGGACGGGACAGGGGTACGAGCAGTACTTC. Its protein product is CASSPRTGQGYEQYF.

CDR3 sequence reads: CASITRHRAPNTEAFF. The DNA for the CDR3 is TGTGCCAGCATAACTAGACACCGTGCGCCGAACACTGAAGCTTTCTTT. V and J are TRBV25-1 and TRBJ1-1; D is unresolved. From germline, CDR1 is MGHDK and CDR2 SYGVNS. Trimming stripped 7 bases from V and 1 base from J, with 19 bases between. The CDR3 has 16 amino acids.

V and J are TRBV27 and TRBJ1-1, with 7 positions matching TRBD1. The J segment lost 1 base and the V segment lost 8 bases, leaving 4 bases of the junction unmatched. Germline values: CDR1 MNHEY, CDR2 SMNVEV (reference sequence). This CDR3 is built from 13 residues. Here the CDR3 reads CASRTGSNTEAFF. The CDR3 DNA sequence: TGTGCCAGCCGGACAGGATCGAACACTGAAGCTTTCTTT.

V usage is TRBV30 and J usage is TRBJ1-3, with D unresolved. The CDR3 consists of 14 residues. Germline V gene sequence: CDR1 GTSNPN, CDR2 SVGIG (reference sequence). The CDR3 is CATAGTYSGNTIYF. CDR3 nucleotides: TGTGCGACGGCAGGCACTTACTCTGGAAACACCATATATTTT.

This clone has a single count. This chain joins TRBV6-1 and TRBJ1-4; D ambiguous. The CDR3 extends over 13 amino acids. V was clipped by 8 bases and J by 7 bases, with 14 bases between them. Per germline, CDR1 MNHNS and CDR2 SASEGT. The CDR3 nucleotides read TGTGCCAGCTCCGCAGGCAATTTTGAAAAACTGTTTTTT. This gives the protein CASSAGNFEKLFF.

The gene calls are TRBV28 and TRBJ2-3; the match to TRBD2 covers 11 bases. The V segment lost 1 base and the J segment 6 bases; nucleotides outside the gene matches: 6. CDR3 length equals 16 residues. Germline values: CDR1 MDHEN, CDR2 SYDVKM. CDR3 bases: TGTGCCAGCAGTTTATCGCCTAGCGGGAGGTGGGATACGCAGTATTTT. This codes for CASSLSPSGRWDTQYF.

The V call is TRBV2, the J call TRBJ1-2; D is undetermined. This CDR3 comprises 12 residues. Germline V gives CDR1 SNHLY, CDR2 FYNNEI. V was trimmed by 6 bases and J by 7 bases, leaving 12 bases between them. CDR3 sequence (DNA): TGTGCCAGCAGGGAGGGTAGTCGTGGCTACACCTTC. It specifies CASREGSRGYTF.

This rearrangement joins TRBV7-2 to TRBJ2-1; 8 bases match TRBD2. CDR1 is SGHTA and CDR2 is FQGNSA in the germline V gene. The J segment lost 2 bases and the V segment lost 1 base, leaving 4 bases of the junction unmatched. The CDR3 consists of 16 residues. This CDR3 reads CASSLVGGRTYNEQFF. The CDR3 coding sequence is TGTGCCAGCAGCTTAGTGGGCGGGAGGACCTACAATGAGCAGTTCTTC.

V usage is TRBV30 and J usage is TRBJ1-2; 8 bases align to TRBD1. J lost 5 bases, V lost 4 bases, and 6 bases had no gene match. The CDR3 loop spans 13 amino acids. The germline V gene encodes CDR1 GTSNPN and CDR2 SVGIG (reference sequence). CDR3 DNA: TGTGCCTGGAATACGGGACAGGCTTATGGCTACACCTTC. Encoded protein: CAWNTGQAYGYTF. The full variable domain, completed using reference TRBV30 and TRBJ1-2, is SQTIHQWPATLVQPVGSPLSLECTVEGTSNPNLYWYRQAAGRGLQLLFYSVGIGQISSEVPQNLSASRPQDRQFILSSKKLLLSDSGFYLCAWNTGQAYGYTFGSGTRLTVV.

The rearrangement uses TRBV6-5 and TRBJ2-1; D is unresolved. The ends were cut back, 0 bases at V and 6 bases at J, with 6 bases in the middle. The CDR3 runs 13 residues. Germline CDR1 is MNHEY and CDR2 is SVGAGI. The CDR3 here is CASSYSRSNEQFF. CDR3 sequence (DNA): TGTGCCAGCAGTTACTCCCGTAGCAATGAGCAGTTCTTC.

The V and J genes are TRBV30 and TRBJ2-7, with 9 bases identical to TRBD1. The CDR3 consists of 15 residues. Germline CDR1 is GTSNPN and CDR2 is SVGIG (reference sequence). The trim removed 5 bases at V and 4 bases at J, leaving 12 bases unmatched. The CDR3 sequence: CAWAHGDRVSYEQYF. CDR3 coding DNA: TGTGCCTGGGCACATGGGGACAGGGTTTCGTACGAGCAGTACTTC.

This clone was counted only a few times. This chain connects TRBV5-4 to TRBJ2-3; the match to TRBD2 covers 7 bases. Unmatched junction bases numbered 7, after V lost 0 bases and J lost 0 bases. The CDR3 totals 17 residues. Germline V gene lookup returns CDR1 SGHNT and CDR2 YYREEE (reference sequence). The CDR3 DNA follows: TGTGCCAGCAGCTTGGGGCGCGGGAGCGGGAGCACAGATACGCAGTATTTT. This codes for CASSLGRGSGSTDTQYF.

The chain uses TRBV7-6 and TRBJ2-7; a possible D gene is TRBD2 (6 bases). V lost 1 base and J lost 2, with 18 bases in between. The CDR3 loop spans 17 amino acids. Germline V lookup: CDR1 SGHVS, CDR2 FNYEAQ. In DNA, the CDR3 is TGTGCCAGCAGCTTAGGTCCCCCAGGTGGGGGGACCTACGAGCAGTACTTC. This translates into CASSLGPPGGGTYEQYF.

Only a few counts were recorded for this clone. The chain carries TRBV4-3 and TRBJ1-1; D gene unclear. Trimming left V 0 bases short and J 2 bases short, with 7 bases between. Germline CDR1 is LGHNA and CDR2 is YSLEER. The CDR3 is 14 amino acids. For the CDR3, the DNA is TGCGCCAGCAGCCAAGATTCCAGAAACACTGAAGCTTTCTTT. The encoded protein is CASSQDSRNTEAFF.

The chain couples TRBV5-1 to TRBJ1-1; D is perhaps TRBD1 (6 bases). Trimming left V 3 bases short and J 4 bases short, with 13 bases between. Germline CDR1 and CDR2: SGHRS and YFSETQ. The CDR3 length is 14 residues. The CDR3 DNA sequence: TGCGCCAGCAGCTCGGACAGCCAAGGCACTGAAGCTTTCTTT. Its translation: CASSSDSQGTEAFF.

This chain joins TRBV6-5 and TRBJ2-3; 9 nucleotides match TRBD1. Losses at the gene ends were 6 bases for V and 6 bases for J; bases not matched to a gene: 7. The length of the CDR3 is 14 residues. The germline gives CDR1 MNHEY, CDR2 SVGAGI. CDR3 loop: CASRGTGWQDTQYF. The CDR3 coding sequence is TGTGCCAGCAGAGGGACAGGGTGGCAGGATACGCAGTATTTT.

The rearrangement links TRBV19 to TRBJ1-1; TRBD1 aligns across 10 bases. Germline V gene data show CDR1 as LNHDA and CDR2 as SQIVND (reference sequence). This CDR3 has 13 amino acids. The V gene end was trimmed by 10 bases and the J gene end by 6 bases; junction bases not matched to a gene: 8. CDR3 bases: TGTGCCATGGCTCCGGGACAGGGGTCTGAAGCTTTCTTT. This encodes CAMAPGQGSEAFF.

This clone turned up a few times. The chain employs TRBV11-3 and TRBJ1-3; D is unresolved. This CDR3 comprises 17 residues. Deletions cut 4 bases from V and 1 base from J, with 17 bases between. Germline loops: CDR1 SGHNT, CDR2 YENEEA. The CDR3 nucleotides are TGTGCCAGCAGCTCATCAATTTGGAGGTTTTCTGGAAACACCATATATTTT. Translated, it gives CASSSSIWRFSGNTIYF.

The chain combines TRBV5-6 with TRBJ2-4; the match to TRBD2 covers 7 bases. CDR3 size: 18 residues. Trimming took 5 bases from V and 2 from J; bases not matched to a gene: 16. Per germline, CDR1 SGHDT and CDR2 YYEEEE. The CDR3 protein is CASSALAAEGRPKNIQYF. As DNA, the CDR3 is TGTGCCAGCAGTGCTCTAGCGGCCGAGGGGCGTCCCAAAAACATTCAGTACTTC.

V and J are TRBV11-3 and TRBJ2-7, with TRBD2 matching 9 bases. The CDR3 runs to 15 residues. The J segment lost 2 bases and the V segment lost 1 base, leaving 3 bases of the junction unmatched. Germline CDR1 reads SGHNT; CDR2 reads YENEEA. The chain's CDR3 is CASSLAAGGPYEQYF. The CDR3 DNA reads TGTGCCAGCAGCTTAGCGGCGGGAGGGCCCTACGAGCAGTACTTC.

This clone was observed a few times. V gene TRBV19 combines with J gene TRBJ2-7; 9 nucleotides match TRBD1. Germline CDR1 is LNHDA and CDR2 is SQIVND (reference sequence). CDR3 length: 12 residues. V trimming: 1 base; J trimming: 10 bases; junction bases outside the gene matches: 2. CDR3 in amino acids: CASSIGGQGQYF. Here the CDR3 DNA reads TGTGCCAGTAGTATAGGGGGACAGGGACAGTACTTC.

The chain combines TRBV6-5 with TRBJ1-2; D remains ambiguous. Trimming pared 0 bases from V and 4 bases from J, leaving 9 bases between. The CDR3 extends over 14 amino acids. Per the germline V gene, CDR1 is MNHEY and CDR2 is SVGAGI. The CDR3 DNA follows: TGTGCCAGCAGTTACTCGATCGGTGCCTATGGCTACACCTTC. Protein: CASSYSIGAYGYTF.

The chain employs TRBV28 and TRBJ2-1; possible D gene TRBD2, 6 bases. Germline V gives CDR1 MDHEN, CDR2 SYDVKM. V lost 3 bases and J lost 9, with 15 bases in between. The CDR3 is made up of 14 amino acids. The CDR3 spells CASSFEDYGLEQFF. Here the CDR3 DNA reads TGTGCCAGCAGTTTCGAGGACTACGGGCTTGAGCAGTTCTTC.